This passage covers 13 T cell receptor beta chains from one sample sequenced in a study of CD8 T cells in ankylosing spondylitis (dated 2017 in TCRdb). The library was prepared using 5' RACE. Instrument used: Illumina HiSeq 2500. TCRdb reran the public reads through fastp at Q25 and MiXCR, keeping productive beta chains. Records with the same CDR3 protein are collapsed into one entry carrying the most frequent genes and DNA. The sample data list about 250,000 distinct CDR3 sequences, and 15% to 20% of these were observed just once. The ten largest clonotypes hold around 30% of the sample. The sample taken for sequencing was blood, either unsorted or a sorted T cell fraction (not recorded which). These TCRs come from a male donor with ankylosing spondylitis or in good health (not recorded which).

In this sample, this clonotype turned up a few times. The chain joins TRBV5-1 to TRBJ2-7; 7 nucleotides align to TRBD2. Germline V lookup: CDR1 SGHRS, CDR2 YFSETQ. With 0 bases clipped from V and 5 bases from J, the junction kept 8 bases outside the gene matches. This CDR3 comprises 15 residues. The CDR3 loop reads CASSLEGLLWNEQYF. The CDR3 nucleotides read TGCGCCAGCAGCTTGGAGGGACTACTTTGGAACGAGCAGTACTTC. The whole variable domain, filled in from reference TRBV5-1 and TRBJ2-7, reads KAGVTQTPRYLIKTRGQQVTLSCSPISGHRSVSWYQQTPGQGLQFLFEYFSETQRNKGNFPGRFSGRQFSNSRSEMNVSTLELGDSALYLCASSLEGLLWNEQYFGPGTRLTVT.

This clonotype turned up a few times. V and J are TRBV6-5 and TRBJ2-1; maybe TRBD1 (6 bases). Trimming took off 2 bases at V and 0 bases at J, with 11 bases between the two ends. This CDR3 has 16 amino acids. The germline CDR1 and CDR2 sequences are MNHEY and SVGAGI. The CDR3: CASSYNRVASYNEQFF. The CDR3 DNA is TGTGCCAGCAGTTACAACAGGGTAGCCTCCTACAATGAGCAGTTCTTC.

The V call is TRBV7-9, the J call TRBJ1-1; TRBD1 aligns across 8 bases. Trimming took 6 bases from V and 1 from J; bases not matched to a gene: 7. The germline gives CDR1 SEHNR, CDR2 FQNEAQ (reference sequence). The CDR3 loop spans 15 amino acids. The CDR3: CASSPWTGKNTEAFF. The CDR3 nucleotides are TGTGCCAGCAGTCCCTGGACAGGGAAGAACACTGAAGCTTTCTTT.

The gene calls are TRBV3-1 and TRBJ2-7, with D possibly being TRBD1 or TRBD2 (6 bases each). The V and J ends lost 9 bases and 0 bases respectively, with 15 bases between them. CDR3 length equals 14 residues. Germline CDR1 and CDR2: LGHDT and YNNKEL (reference sequence). The CDR3 protein is CASGMGGASYEQYF. The DNA of the CDR3 is TGTGCCAGTGGAATGGGGGGCGCCTCCTACGAGCAGTACTTC.

This clonotype was seen a few times. The chain couples TRBV12-3 or TRBV12-4 to TRBJ2-1; the D gene is possibly TRBD2 (6 bases). The ends were cut back, 3 bases at V and 7 bases at J, with 16 bases in the middle. This CDR3 is built from 15 residues. CDR3 residues: CASSFLREVRNEQFF. The CDR3 DNA reads TGTGCCAGCAGTTTCTTGAGGGAGGTTAGGAATGAGCAGTTCTTC.

This rearrangement joins TRBV7-2 to TRBJ2-2, with TRBD2 as a possible D gene (5 bases). The CDR3 runs to 16 residues. In germline, CDR1 is SGHTA, CDR2 FQGNSA. Trimming removed 2 bases at V and 5 bases at J, with 15 bases between. The CDR3: CASSLTPGYATGELFF. Here the CDR3 DNA reads TGTGCCAGCAGCTTAACGCCGGGATACGCAACCGGGGAGCTGTTTTTT.

This clonotype was counted a few times. The rearrangement uses TRBV4-1 and TRBJ1-5, with TRBD1 matching over 11 bases. The V and J ends lost 0 bases and 0 bases, in that order; junction bases with no gene match: 13. Germline lookup yields CDR1 MGHRA and CDR2 YSYEKL. The CDR3 sequence is 21 residues long. CDR3 in DNA: TGCGCCAGCAGCCAAGATATTTCGCGGGACAGGGGGATTTATAGCAATCAGCCCCAGCATTTT. Amino acid sequence: CASSQDISRDRGIYSNQPQHF.

This clonotype occurred many times. The V call is TRBV15, the J call TRBJ2-3; D gene ambiguous. Germline V gene lookup returns CDR1 LNHNV and CDR2 YYDKDF (reference sequence). Trimming cost V 4 bases and J 4 bases, with 6 bases left between them. CDR3 length equals 12 residues. The CDR3 loop reads CATSISSDTQYF. The CDR3 region has the DNA TGTGCCACCAGCATTAGTTCAGATACGCAGTATTTT.

The rearrangement links TRBV7-8 to TRBJ2-3; tentatively, D is TRBD2 (5 bases). V lost 1 base, J lost 4 bases, and 18 bases lay in between. CDR3 length: 17 residues. The V gene's germline CDR1 is SGHVS and CDR2 FQNEAQ. The CDR3 DNA reads as TGTGCCAGCAGCTTAGTTTTTTCCGGGGAAACTCCAGATACGCAGTATTTT. It specifies CASSLVFSGETPDTQYF.

The chain employs TRBV27 and TRBJ2-7; tentative D call: TRBD2 (6 bases). The V gene lost 5 bases and the J gene lost 2 bases, with 13 bases spanning the gap. Per the germline V gene, CDR1 is MNHEY and CDR2 is SMNVEV (reference sequence). This CDR3 is 14 amino acids long. The CDR3 DNA follows: TGTGCCAGCAGTCCAAAGCGGGTAGCCTACGAGCAGTACTTC. It yields the protein CASSPKRVAYEQYF.

The chain employs TRBV7-8 and TRBJ2-7; a possible D gene is TRBD1 (5 bases). Germline V gene lookup returns CDR1 SGHVS and CDR2 FQNEAQ. This CDR3 has 14 residues. V lost 3 bases to trimming and J lost 4 bases, with 13 bases between them. The CDR3 region is CASSFGAVTYEQYF. The CDR3 DNA reads as TGTGCCAGCAGCTTTGGGGCCGTTACATACGAGCAGTACTTC.

This chain's CDR3 is CASSGGWLAENSGANVLTF. The DNA of the CDR3 is TGCGCCAGCAGCGGGGGCTGGCTAGCGGAAAACTCTGGGGCCAACGTCCTGACTTTC. The chain has TRBV5-1 and TRBJ2-6; D perhaps matches TRBD2 (7 bases). Trimming cost V 4 bases and J 0 bases, with 20 bases left between them. Per germline, CDR1 SGHRS and CDR2 YFSETQ. The CDR3 runs to 19 residues.

This clonotype was detected many times. The rearrangement joins TRBV11-2 to TRBJ2-1; D ambiguous. Germline lookup yields CDR1 SGHAT and CDR2 FQNNGV. Trimming pared 2 bases from V and 5 bases from J, leaving 4 bases between. This CDR3 region has 12 residues. CDR3 DNA: TGTGCCAGCAGCTTAAAGGACAATGAGCAGTTCTTC. Its translation: CASSLKDNEQFF.